These 5 T cell receptor beta chains originate from one sample sequenced in a study of cytomegalovirus exposure and HLA in healthy donors. With 60 Vbeta and 13 Jbeta primers, the PCR was carried out. Profiling relied on immunoSEQ multiplex PCR, and the TCRdb table lists in-frame clones only, not all of them. In the table there are approximately 140,000 clones, 60% to 80% of which are singletons. The specimen sequenced was PBMCs. These receptor sequences come from a woman aged 55-70 years in good health and CMV-seropositive.

V gene TRBV7-3 combines with J gene TRBJ1-1, with TRBD1 identical over 9 bases. The CDR3 extends over 15 amino acids. V gave up 5 bases and J gave up 0 bases; unmatched junction bases: 4. The germline CDR1 and CDR2 sequences are SGHTA and FQGTGA. The CDR3 region is CASSEQGALNTEAFF. CDR3 nucleotides: TGTGCCAGCAGCGAACAGGGGGCCCTGAACACTGAAGCTTTCTTT.

The chain links TRBV10-2 to TRBJ1-2; D call uncertain. Germline loops: CDR1 WSHSY, CDR2 SAAADI. This CDR3 has 12 amino acids. V dropped 9 bases and J dropped 0 bases, with 8 bases sitting between them. CDR3 protein: CASATANYGYTF. DNA for the CDR3: TGCGCCAGTGCTACAGCTAACTATGGCTACACCTTC.

In DNA form, the CDR3 reads TGCGCCAGCAGTGAGGGGGGGAGCAATCAGCCCCAGCATTTT. Protein sequence: CASSEGGSNQPQHF. The chain uses TRBV10-1 and TRBJ1-5, with D maybe TRBD1 (5 bases). Germline V gives CDR1 WNHNN, CDR2 SYGVQD (reference sequence). The CDR3 is made up of 14 amino acids. V lost 2 bases to trimming and J lost 1 base, with 6 bases between them.

The chain recombines TRBV7-2 with TRBJ1-1; unclear D gene. This CDR3 comprises 14 residues. Trimming cost V 4 bases and J 5 bases, with 14 bases left between them. Germline V gene data show CDR1 as SGHTA and CDR2 as FQGNSA. CDR3 in DNA: TGTGCCAGCAGCTCGCTCCCAGGTGGAACTGAAGCTTTCTTT. Residues: CASSSLPGGTEAFF.

The J gene is TRBJ2-7, the V gene TRBV6-1, with 10 bases that match TRBD2. The trim removed 8 bases at V and 5 bases at J, leaving 12 bases unmatched. Germline V CDR1 and CDR2: MNHNS, SASEGT. CDR3 length equals 15 residues. The CDR3 DNA is TGTGCCAGCTGGGTGGGAGCGGGGGGGCAGAACGAGCAGTACTTC. Its translation is CASWVGAGGQNEQYF.